This T cell receptor beta chain was profiled in a study of T cell responses to AZD1222 COVID-19 vaccine. Study-level information: Timing groups of about 4 and about 12 weeks for second doses were pooled. Study-wide results and caveats: Following two doses of AZD1222, Spike-specific TCR breadth and depth rose. The CD4 TCRs associated with vaccination extended across spike and predominated at 160-218 and 743-854. Females outnumbered males among donors, who were mostly white British; clonal diversity was possibly underestimated.

CDR1 is LGHDT, CDR2 YNNKEL, per germline (reference sequence). This CDR3 contains 12 residues. V gave up 3 bases and J gave up 5 bases, with 7 bases separating them. TCRdb's copy holds only in-frame clones and misses some; the assay was immunoSEQ multiplex PCR. The sample lists more than 95,000 clones; 88% were seen once. About this clone: Its target is unknown.

This TCR was sampled from an adult in good health. Source: peripheral blood, taken on day 0 of AZD1222 vaccination. The chain combines TRBV3-1 (or the pseudogene TRBV3-2) with TRBJ1-1; D ambiguous. The CDR3 loop reads CASSHPGTEAFF. CDR3 nucleotides: TGTGCCAGCAGCCACCCAGGAACTGAAGCTTTCTTT.